This entry lists 10 T cell receptor beta chains sequenced from one sample in a study of T cell changes during pregnancy in multiple sclerosis. Measured with immunoSEQ multiplex PCR; TCRdb has only the in-frame clones, and not every one. The sample lists about 39,000 clones, over 80% occurring once. The material sequenced was CD8+ T cells from peripheral blood mononuclear cells, taken before pregnancy. The origin of the receptors is a female donor with multiple sclerosis, enrolled in a pregnancy study.

The chain recombines TRBV2 with TRBJ2-2, with 10 bases lining up with TRBD1. The CDR3 runs to 16 residues. Germline loops: CDR1 SNHLY, CDR2 FYNNEI. V was clipped by 6 bases and J by 5 bases; unmatched bases: 9. The CDR3 protein is CASSDFSGQGTGELFF. CDR3 in DNA: TGTGCCAGCAGCGACTTCTCGGGACAGGGGACCGGGGAGCTGTTTTTT.

The rearrangement links TRBV27 to TRBJ1-5; the D is unclear. Trimming took off 5 bases at V and 6 bases at J, with 11 bases between the two ends. The CDR3 is 13 residues long. Per the germline V gene, CDR1 is MNHEY and CDR2 is SMNVEV (reference sequence). The CDR3 spells CASSTRAGQPQHF. In DNA, the CDR3 is TGTGCCAGCAGTACGAGGGCAGGTCAGCCCCAGCATTTT.

The rearrangement uses TRBV7-8 and TRBJ1-3; 7 bases are a match to TRBD1. The CDR3 covers 13 residues. Trimming removed 5 bases from V and 8 bases from J; junction bases left unmatched: 6. In germline, CDR1 is SGHVS, CDR2 FQNEAQ. As DNA, the CDR3 is TGTGCCAGCAGCCCCCGGACAGGAGACACCATATATTTT. It codes for CASSPRTGDTIYF.

This chain uses TRBV7-3 with TRBJ2-3, with TRBD2 identical over 9 bases. The CDR3 covers 15 residues. Germline V gene lookup returns CDR1 SGHTA and CDR2 FQGTGA. The V segment lost 5 bases and the J segment 4 bases; nucleotides outside the gene matches: 7. CDR3 protein: CASSRAGGEADTQYF. The CDR3 DNA reads as TGTGCCAGCAGCAGAGCGGGGGGCGAGGCAGATACGCAGTATTTT.

The chain combines TRBV5-6 with TRBJ2-7; the match to TRBD2 covers 8 bases. CDR1 is SGHDT, CDR2 YYEEEE, per germline. V shed 0 bases, J shed 4 bases, and the junction held 12 bases outside the gene matches. The CDR3 consists of 17 residues. The CDR3 DNA is TGTGCCAGCAGCTTGGCGGGTAGCGGGGAGCTGATATACGAGCAGTACTTC. Its translation: CASSLAGSGELIYEQYF.

The chain combines TRBV7-3 with TRBJ2-7; perhaps TRBD2 as D (6 bases). CDR1 SGHTA and CDR2 FQGTGA come from the germline V gene. The germline V and J ends were trimmed by 5 bases and 3 bases, with 14 bases remaining between them. This CDR3 has 14 residues. The CDR3 DNA sequence: TGTGCCAGCAGCGCGACTAGTTTCGACTACGAGCAGTACTTC. Translating it yields CASSATSFDYEQYF.

The V gene is TRBV6-1, the J gene TRBJ2-3; D remains ambiguous. The length of the CDR3 is 15 residues. Deletions cut 2 bases from V and 0 bases from J, with 9 bases between. CDR1 and CDR2 (germline): MNHNS, SASEGT. CDR3 in DNA: TGTGCCAGCAGTGAACAGGCCCTTAGCACAGATACGCAGTATTTT. Its translation is CASSEQALSTDTQYF.

CDR3 DNA sequence: TGTGCCAGCAGTGAAAGAGTAGGACAGGCCCTTGACGAGCAGTACTTC. Amino acid sequence: CASSERVGQALDEQYF. The chain is built from TRBV6-1 and TRBJ2-7, with TRBD1 matching over 7 bases. Per germline, CDR1 MNHNS and CDR2 SASEGT. This CDR3 has 16 residues. V lost 2 bases, J lost 5 bases, and 12 bases stayed unmatched.

This clone was seen a few times. The chain employs TRBV15 and TRBJ1-5, with TRBD1 matching 7 bases. V lost 2 bases to trimming and J lost 3 bases; unmatched junction nucleotides: 7. The CDR3 length is 16 residues. Germline V gene data show CDR1 as LNHNV and CDR2 as YYDKDF (reference sequence). CDR3 nucleotides: TGTGCCACCAGCAGAACAGGGGTATCGACCAATCAGCCCCAGCATTTT. Residues: CATSRTGVSTNQPQHF.

This clone was found a few times. V gene TRBV28 combines with J gene TRBJ1-2; weak D call: TRBD1 (6 bases). The CDR3 has 12 amino acids. V lost 8 bases and J 6 bases, leaving 13 bases between the germline ends. CDR1 is MDHEN and CDR2 is SYDVKM in the germline V gene. CDR3 DNA sequence: TGTGCCAGCGTTGGGGGCCTGGATGGCTACACCTTC. Protein product: CASVGGLDGYTF.